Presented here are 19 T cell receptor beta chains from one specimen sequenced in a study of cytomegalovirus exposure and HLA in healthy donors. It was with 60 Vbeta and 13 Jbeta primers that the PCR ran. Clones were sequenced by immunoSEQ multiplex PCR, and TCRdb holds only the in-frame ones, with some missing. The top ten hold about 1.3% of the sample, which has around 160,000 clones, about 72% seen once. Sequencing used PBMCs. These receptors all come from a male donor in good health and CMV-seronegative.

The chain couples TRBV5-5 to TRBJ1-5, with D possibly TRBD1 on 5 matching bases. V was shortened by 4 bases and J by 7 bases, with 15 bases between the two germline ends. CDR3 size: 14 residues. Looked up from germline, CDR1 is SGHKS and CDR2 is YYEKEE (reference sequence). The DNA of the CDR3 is TGTGCCAGCAGCACCCAGGGTAGCCAACAGCCCCAGCATTTT. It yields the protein CASSTQGSQQPQHF.

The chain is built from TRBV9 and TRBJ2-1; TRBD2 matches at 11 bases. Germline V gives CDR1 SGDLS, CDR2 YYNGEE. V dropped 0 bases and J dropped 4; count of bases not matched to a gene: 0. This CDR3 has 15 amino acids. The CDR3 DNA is TGTGCCAGCAGCGTAGGACTAGCGGGATACAATGAGCAGTTCTTC. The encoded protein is CASSVGLAGYNEQFF.

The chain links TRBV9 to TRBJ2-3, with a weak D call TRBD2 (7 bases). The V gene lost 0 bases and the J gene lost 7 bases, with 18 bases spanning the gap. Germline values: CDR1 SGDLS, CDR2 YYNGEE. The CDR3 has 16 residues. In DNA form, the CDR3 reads TGTGCCAGCAGCGTAGAGTGGTCGGGGGGCCTTAATACGCAGTATTTT. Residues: CASSVEWSGGLNTQYF.

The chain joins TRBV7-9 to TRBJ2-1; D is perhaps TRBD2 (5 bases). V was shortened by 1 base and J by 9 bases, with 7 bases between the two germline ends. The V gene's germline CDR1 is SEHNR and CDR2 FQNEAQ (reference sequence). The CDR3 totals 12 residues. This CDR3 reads CASSLVGVEQFF. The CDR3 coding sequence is TGTGCCAGCAGCTTAGTCGGGGTTGAGCAGTTCTTC.

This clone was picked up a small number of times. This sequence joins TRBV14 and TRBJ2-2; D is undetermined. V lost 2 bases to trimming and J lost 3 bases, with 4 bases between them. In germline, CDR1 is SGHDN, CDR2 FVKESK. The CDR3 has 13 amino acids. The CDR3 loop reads CASSQYYTGELFF. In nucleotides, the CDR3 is TGTGCCAGCAGCCAATATTACACCGGGGAGCTGTTTTTT.

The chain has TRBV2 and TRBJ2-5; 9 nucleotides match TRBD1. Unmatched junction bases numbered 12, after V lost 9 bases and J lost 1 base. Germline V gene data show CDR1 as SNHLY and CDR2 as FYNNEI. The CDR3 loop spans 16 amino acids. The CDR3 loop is CASSTGTGSRQETQYF. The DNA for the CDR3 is TGTGCCAGTTCAACCGGGACAGGGTCTCGCCAAGAGACCCAGTACTTC.

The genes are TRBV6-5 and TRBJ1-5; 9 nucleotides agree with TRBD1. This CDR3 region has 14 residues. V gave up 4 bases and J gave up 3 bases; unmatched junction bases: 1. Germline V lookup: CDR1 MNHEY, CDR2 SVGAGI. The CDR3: CASSWTGVNQPQHF. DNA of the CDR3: TGTGCCAGCAGTTGGACAGGGGTCAATCAGCCCCAGCATTTT.

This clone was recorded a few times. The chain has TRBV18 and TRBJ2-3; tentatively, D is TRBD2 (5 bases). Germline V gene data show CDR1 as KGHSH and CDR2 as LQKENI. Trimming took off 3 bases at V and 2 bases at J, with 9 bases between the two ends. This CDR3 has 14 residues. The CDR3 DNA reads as TGTGCCAGCTCACCCGGACTGAACACAGATACGCAGTATTTT. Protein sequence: CASSPGLNTDTQYF.

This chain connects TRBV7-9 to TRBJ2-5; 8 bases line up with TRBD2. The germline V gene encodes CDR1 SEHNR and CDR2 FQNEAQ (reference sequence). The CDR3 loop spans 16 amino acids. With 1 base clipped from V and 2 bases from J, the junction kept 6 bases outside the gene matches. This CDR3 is CASSLVLAERQETQYF. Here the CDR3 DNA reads TGTGCCAGCAGCTTAGTACTAGCGGAGAGACAAGAGACCCAGTACTTC.

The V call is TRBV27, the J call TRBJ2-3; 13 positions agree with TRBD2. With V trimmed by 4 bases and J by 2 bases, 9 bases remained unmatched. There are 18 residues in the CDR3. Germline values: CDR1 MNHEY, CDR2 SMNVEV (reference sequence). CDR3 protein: CASSSRTSGRRDTDTQYF. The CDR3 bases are TGTGCCAGCAGTTCCCGGACTAGCGGGAGAAGGGACACAGATACGCAGTATTTT.

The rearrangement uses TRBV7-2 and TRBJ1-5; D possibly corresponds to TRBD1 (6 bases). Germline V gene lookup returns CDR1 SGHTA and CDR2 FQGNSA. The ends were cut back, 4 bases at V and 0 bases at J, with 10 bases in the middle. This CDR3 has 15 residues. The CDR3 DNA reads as TGTGCCAGCAGCTCGGGACAACATAGCAATCAGCCCCAGCATTTT. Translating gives CASSSGQHSNQPQHF.

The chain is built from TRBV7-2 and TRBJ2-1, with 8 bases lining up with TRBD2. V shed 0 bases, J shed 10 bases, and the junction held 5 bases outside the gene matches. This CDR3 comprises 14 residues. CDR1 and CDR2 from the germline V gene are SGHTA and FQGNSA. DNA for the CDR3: TGTGCCAGCAGCTTAGCGAGGCGGGGGGTCGAGCAGTTCTTC. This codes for CASSLARRGVEQFF.

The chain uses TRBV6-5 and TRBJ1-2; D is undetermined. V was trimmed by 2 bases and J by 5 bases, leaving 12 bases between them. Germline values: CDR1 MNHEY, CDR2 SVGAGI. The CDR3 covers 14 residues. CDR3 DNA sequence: TGTGCCAGCAGTTACACTACGGCGGGTTATGGCTACACCTTC. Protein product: CASSYTTAGYGYTF.

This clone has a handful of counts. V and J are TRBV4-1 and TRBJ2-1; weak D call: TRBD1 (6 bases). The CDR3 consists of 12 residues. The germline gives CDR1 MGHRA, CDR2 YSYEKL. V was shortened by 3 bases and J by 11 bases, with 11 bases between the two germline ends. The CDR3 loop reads CASSQLQGKQFF. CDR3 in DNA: TGCGCCAGCAGCCAGCTACAGGGTAAGCAGTTCTTC.

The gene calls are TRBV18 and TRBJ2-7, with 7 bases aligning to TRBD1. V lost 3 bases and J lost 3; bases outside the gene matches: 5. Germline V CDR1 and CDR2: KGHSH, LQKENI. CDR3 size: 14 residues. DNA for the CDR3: TGTGCCAGCTCACCGTCTCGGGACAGCTACGAGCAGTACTTC. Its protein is CASSPSRDSYEQYF.

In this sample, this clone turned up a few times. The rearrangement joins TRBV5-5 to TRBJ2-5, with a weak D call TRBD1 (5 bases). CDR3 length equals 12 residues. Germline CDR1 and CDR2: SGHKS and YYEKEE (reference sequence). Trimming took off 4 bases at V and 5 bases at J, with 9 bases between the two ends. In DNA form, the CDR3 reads TGTGCCAGCAGCCGACAGAGGGAGACCCAGTACTTC. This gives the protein CASSRQRETQYF.

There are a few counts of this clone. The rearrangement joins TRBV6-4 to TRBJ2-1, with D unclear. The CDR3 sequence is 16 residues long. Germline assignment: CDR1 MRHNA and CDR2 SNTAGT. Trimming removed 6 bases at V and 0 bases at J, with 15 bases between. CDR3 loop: CASSPAPTASYNEQFF. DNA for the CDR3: TGTGCCAGCAGCCCGGCCCCGACTGCCTCCTACAATGAGCAGTTCTTC.

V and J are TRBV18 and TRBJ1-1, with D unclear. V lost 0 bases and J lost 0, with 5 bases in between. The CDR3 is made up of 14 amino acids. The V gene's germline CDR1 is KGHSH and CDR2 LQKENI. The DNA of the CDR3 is TGTGCCAGCTCACCACCCTCGGTGAACACTGAAGCTTTCTTT. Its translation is CASSPPSVNTEAFF.

For the CDR3, the DNA is TGTGCCAGCAGCTCCCCCGCGTACAATGAGCAGTTCTTC. It encodes CASSSPAYNEQFF. The chain has TRBV7-2 and TRBJ2-1; no definite D call. The CDR3 spans 13 residues. The germline gives CDR1 SGHTA, CDR2 FQGNSA. Deletions cut 4 bases from V and 4 bases from J, with 8 bases between.